This T cell receptor beta chain was found in a study of shared clonotypes between healthy human individuals. From germline, CDR1 is MDHEN and CDR2 SYDVKM. The CDR3 covers 15 residues. V lost 2 bases and J lost 5; bases outside the gene matches: 4. The method was immunoSEQ multiplex PCR; TCRdb's version includes in-frame clones alone and lacks a portion of them. The sample holds some 2,000,000 clones, 90% to 95% seen once. The TCR comes from a man between 18 and 35 years old in good health. V usage is TRBV28 and J usage is TRBJ1-4, with TRBD1 identical over 8 bases. The source material was naive CD4+ T cells sorted from blood. Subset: CD45RA+ positively selected. As DNA, the CDR3 is TGTGCCAGCAGTTTACCCCAGGGGGCGAATGAAAAACTGTTTTTT. It yields the protein CASSLPQGANEKLFF.